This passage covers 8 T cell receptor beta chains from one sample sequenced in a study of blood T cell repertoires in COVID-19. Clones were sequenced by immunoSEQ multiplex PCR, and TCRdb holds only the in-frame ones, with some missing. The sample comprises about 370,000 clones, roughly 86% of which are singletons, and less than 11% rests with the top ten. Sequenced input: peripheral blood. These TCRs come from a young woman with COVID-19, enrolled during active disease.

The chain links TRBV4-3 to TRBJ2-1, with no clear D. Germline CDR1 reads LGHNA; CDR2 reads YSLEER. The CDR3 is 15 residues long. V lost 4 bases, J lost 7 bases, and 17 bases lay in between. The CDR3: CASSLIRSGLNEQFF. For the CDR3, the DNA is TGCGCCAGCAGCCTTATACGGTCCGGGTTAAATGAGCAGTTCTTC.

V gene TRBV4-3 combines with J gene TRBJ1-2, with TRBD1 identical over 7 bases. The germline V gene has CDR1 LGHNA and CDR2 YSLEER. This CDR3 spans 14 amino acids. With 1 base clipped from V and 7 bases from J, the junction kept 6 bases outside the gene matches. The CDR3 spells CASSQAGGYGGYTF. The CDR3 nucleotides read TGCGCCAGCAGCCAAGCAGGGGGATATGGTGGCTACACCTTC.

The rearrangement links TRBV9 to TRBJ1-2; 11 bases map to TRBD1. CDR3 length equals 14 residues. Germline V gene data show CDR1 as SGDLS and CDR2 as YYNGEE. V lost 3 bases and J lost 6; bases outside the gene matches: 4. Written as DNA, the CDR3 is TGTGCCAGCAGCGCCGGACAGGGGGCCAATGGCTACACCTTC. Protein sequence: CASSAGQGANGYTF. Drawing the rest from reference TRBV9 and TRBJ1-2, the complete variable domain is DSGVTQTPKHLITATGQRVTLRCSPRSGDLSVYWYQQSLDQGLQFLIQYYNGEERAKGNILERFSAQQFPDLHSELNLSSLELGDSALYFCASSAGQGANGYTFGSGTRLTVV.

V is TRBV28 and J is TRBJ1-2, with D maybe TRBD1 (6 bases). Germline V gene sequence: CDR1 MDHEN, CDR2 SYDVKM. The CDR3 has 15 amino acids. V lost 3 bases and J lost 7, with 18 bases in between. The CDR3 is CASSFGGGYEVGYTF. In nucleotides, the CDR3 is TGTGCCAGCAGTTTTGGTGGGGGCTACGAAGTTGGCTACACCTTC.

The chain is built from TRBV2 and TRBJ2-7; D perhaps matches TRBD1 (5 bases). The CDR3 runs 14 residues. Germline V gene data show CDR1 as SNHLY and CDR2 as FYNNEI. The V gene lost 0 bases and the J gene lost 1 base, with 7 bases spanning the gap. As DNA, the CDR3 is TGTGCCAGCAGTGAAGCCGCAGGGTCCTACGAGCAGTACTTC. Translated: CASSEAAGSYEQYF.

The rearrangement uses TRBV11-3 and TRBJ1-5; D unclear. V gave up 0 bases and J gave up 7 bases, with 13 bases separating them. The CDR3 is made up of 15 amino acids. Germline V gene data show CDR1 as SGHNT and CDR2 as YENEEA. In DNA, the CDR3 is TGTGCCAGCAGCTTAGATAAAGCCCGCGGGCAGCCCCAGCATTTT. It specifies CASSLDKARGQPQHF. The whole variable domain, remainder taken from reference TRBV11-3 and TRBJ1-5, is EAGVVQSPRYKIIEKKQPVAFWCNPISGHNTLYWYLQNLGQGPELLIRYENEEAVDDSQLPKDRFSAERLKGVDSTLKIQPAELGDSAVYLCASSLDKARGQPQHFGDGTRLSIL.

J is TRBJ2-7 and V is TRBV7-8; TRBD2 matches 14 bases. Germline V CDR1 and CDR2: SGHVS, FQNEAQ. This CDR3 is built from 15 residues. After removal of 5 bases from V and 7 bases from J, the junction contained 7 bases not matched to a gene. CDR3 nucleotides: TGTGCCAGCAGCGTGGGACTAGCGGGAGATCGGGAGCAGTACTTC. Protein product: CASSVGLAGDREQYF.

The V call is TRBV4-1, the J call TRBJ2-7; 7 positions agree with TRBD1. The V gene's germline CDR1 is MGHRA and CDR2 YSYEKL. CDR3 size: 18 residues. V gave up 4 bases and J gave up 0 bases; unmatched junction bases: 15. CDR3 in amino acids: CASSLFTRGTDFSYEQYF. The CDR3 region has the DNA TGCGCCAGCAGCCTCTTCACTAGGGGGACAGACTTCTCCTACGAGCAGTACTTC.